This T cell receptor beta chain was retrieved from a study of CD8 T cells in Susac syndrome. About the study: Patients with Susac syndrome were therapy-naive, on corticosteroids, or on intravenous immunoglobulin alone at blood draw.

Reverse transcription of about 0.45 to 1 ug RNA used random hexamers. Amplification of TCR beta CDR3 across 54 Vbeta and 13 Jbeta was performed with immunoSEQ multiplex PCR. Each CDR3 protein is one row after TCRdb ran MiXCR on the immunoSEQ multiplex PCR reads. Among about 150,000 distinct CDR3 sequences, 90% to 97% were seen once, and the ten largest hold 0.075% to 0.09%. V lost 3 bases to trimming and J lost 9 bases, with 12 bases between them. The CDR3 totals 13 residues. The material sequenced was CD4+ T cells from PBMCs. The chain joins TRBV12-3 or TRBV12-4 to TRBJ1-5; the D gene is possibly TRBD1 (5 bases). This clonotype originated in a human donor with Susac syndrome. CDR3 sequence reads: CASSFGHVGPQHF. CDR3 DNA sequence: TGTGCCAGCAGTTTCGGACACGTCGGGCCCCAGCATTTT.